The T cell receptor beta chain described here comes from a study of blood T cell repertoires in COVID-19. On the study more broadly: The United States, Italy and Spain supplied acute and convalescent COVID-19 samples.

The V end lost 6 bases, the J end lost 3 bases, and 8 bases lay between the germline ends. The germline CDR1 and CDR2 sequences are SGHAT and FQNNGV. CDR3 length: 12 residues. Methods used by the authors: The assay estimated nucleated cells by amplifying reference gene primers. The assay was immunoSEQ multiplex PCR, and TCRdb's table has in-frame clones only and misses some. That table furnishes V, J and clone size, whereas the DNA furnished D and trimming. Of 85,000 to 90,000 clones in the sample, approximately 80% are singletons; the top ten hold approximately 11%. This sequence originates from a man between 65 and 80 years old with acute or convalescent COVID-19. The chain joins TRBV11-2 to TRBJ1-2; a possible D gene is TRBD1 (5 bases). Sequencing was performed on peripheral blood. CDR3 amino acids: CASRETDYGYTF. Written as DNA, the CDR3 is TGTGCCAGCAGAGAGACAGACTATGGCTACACCTTC.